These T cell receptor beta chains were read from a single sample in a study of blood T cell repertoires in COVID-19. Produced via immunoSEQ multiplex PCR; TCRdb's table is partial and in-frame only. The sample carries roughly 180,000 clones, 94% recorded once. Material for sequencing was peripheral blood. The receptors shown here come from a young man with COVID-19, enrolled during active disease. The CDR3 runs from the conserved cysteine through the conserved F or W. The D gene is left open where the match is weak. Not every row has a clone size; where given, it reads once, few, many or a size class.

d_call: NA
clone_size: NA
v_call: TRBV7-9
j_call: TRBJ1-2
cdr3_aa: CASSLEIANNYGYTF
cdr3_nt: TGTGCCAGCAGCTTAGAGATAGCGAATAACTATGGCTACACCTTC

d_call: TRBD1
clone_size: NA
v_call: TRBV7-9
j_call: TRBJ2-7
cdr3_aa: CASSLPWTGNNEQYF
cdr3_nt: TGTGCCAGCAGCTTACCTTGGACAGGGAACAACGAGCAGTACTTC

d_call: TRBD1
clone_size: NA
v_call: TRBV3-1/TRBV3-2
j_call: TRBJ1-1
cdr3_aa: CASSQHGQGANTEAFF
cdr3_nt: TGTGCCAGCAGCCAACACGGACAGGGGGCAAACACTGAAGCTTTCTTT

d_call: NA
clone_size: once
v_call: TRBV5-6
j_call: TRBJ1-1
cdr3_aa: CASAPTGGYTEAFF
cdr3_nt: TGTGCCAGCGCCCCAACCGGGGGGTACACTGAAGCTTTCTTT

d_call: TRBD1
clone_size: few
v_call: TRBV9
j_call: TRBJ1-1
cdr3_aa: CASSVVDRGLTEAFF
cdr3_nt: TGTGCCAGCAGCGTAGTCGACAGGGGGCTCACTGAAGCTTTCTTT

d_call: TRBD1
clone_size: NA
v_call: TRBV7-9
j_call: TRBJ1-5
cdr3_aa: CASSLGQGVQPQHF
cdr3_nt: TGTGCCAGCAGCTTAGGGCAGGGGGTTCAGCCCCAGCATTTT

d_call: NA
clone_size: NA
v_call: TRBV9
j_call: TRBJ2-5
cdr3_aa: CASSVGGTEEETQYF
cdr3_nt: TGTGCCAGCAGCGTAGGCGGGACAGAAGAAGAGACCCAGTACTTC

d_call: TRBD2
clone_size: NA
v_call: TRBV19
j_call: TRBJ2-1
cdr3_aa: CASSIYGTSDDNEQFF
cdr3_nt: TGTGCCAGTAGTATATACGGGACTAGCGACGACAATGAGCAGTTCTTC

d_call: NA
clone_size: NA
v_call: TRBV19
j_call: TRBJ1-5
cdr3_aa: CASSIAVSNQPQHF
cdr3_nt: TGTGCCAGTAGTATAGCCGTCAGCAATCAGCCCCAGCATTTT

d_call: TRBD1
clone_size: NA
v_call: TRBV13
j_call: TRBJ2-7
cdr3_aa: CASSSRRQGYEQYF
cdr3_nt: TGTGCCAGCAGCTCGCGGAGACAGGGCTACGAGCAGTACTTC

d_call: TRBD1
clone_size: few
v_call: TRBV25-1
j_call: TRBJ2-7
cdr3_aa: CASSPPATGGFNEQYF
cdr3_nt: TGTGCCAGCAGTCCTCCCGCGACAGGGGGCTTCAACGAGCAGTACTTC

d_call: TRBD1
clone_size: NA
v_call: TRBV10-2
j_call: TRBJ1-6
cdr3_aa: CASRVSGTGGLNVLNSPLHF
cdr3_nt: TGCGCCAGCAGAGTCTCCGGGACAGGGGGTTTAAATGTCTTAAATTCACCCCTCCACTTT

d_call: NA
clone_size: once
v_call: TRBV6-5
j_call: TRBJ2-1
cdr3_aa: CASSSQGPFGQFF
cdr3_nt: TGTGCCAGCAGCTCACAGGGCCCCTTTGGGCAGTTCTTC

d_call: NA
clone_size: NA
v_call: TRBV18
j_call: TRBJ1-4
cdr3_aa: CASSGGSNEKLFF
cdr3_nt: TGTGCCAGCTCTGGGGGCAGCAATGAAAAACTGTTTTTT

d_call: TRBD1
clone_size: NA
v_call: TRBV30
j_call: TRBJ1-5
cdr3_aa: CAWRGDRGEPQHF
cdr3_nt: TGTGCCTGGAGAGGGGACAGGGGCGAGCCCCAGCATTTT

d_call: NA
clone_size: once
v_call: TRBV18
j_call: TRBJ1-4
cdr3_aa: CASSFSGNEKLFF
cdr3_nt: TGTGCCAGCTCATTTTCAGGAAATGAAAAACTGTTTTTT

d_call: NA
clone_size: NA
v_call: TRBV19
j_call: TRBJ2-1
cdr3_aa: CASSIVPLLYNEQFF
cdr3_nt: TGTGCCAGTAGTATCGTACCGCTACTCTACAATGAGCAGTTCTTC

d_call: TRBD1
clone_size: NA
v_call: TRBV19
j_call: TRBJ1-1
cdr3_aa: CASSPATGQSGNTEAFF
cdr3_nt: TGTGCCAGTAGTCCTGCGACGGGACAGTCGGGGAACACTGAAGCTTTCTTT

d_call: NA
clone_size: NA
v_call: TRBV18
j_call: TRBJ1-1
cdr3_aa: CASSPRQNTEAFF
cdr3_nt: TGTGCCAGCTCACCGAGGCAGAACACTGAAGCTTTCTTT

d_call: NA
clone_size: NA
v_call: TRBV9
j_call: TRBJ1-6
cdr3_aa: CASSVGPGDNSPLHF
cdr3_nt: TGTGCCAGCAGCGTAGGTCCAGGGGACAATTCACCCCTCCACTTT

d_call: TRBD1
clone_size: NA
v_call: TRBV6-5
j_call: TRBJ1-1
cdr3_aa: CASRQQGAGTEAFF
cdr3_nt: TGTGCCAGCAGGCAACAGGGGGCTGGCACTGAAGCTTTCTTT

d_call: TRBD2
clone_size: NA
v_call: TRBV3-1/TRBV3-2
j_call: TRBJ2-2
cdr3_aa: CASSRGLAGVDTGELFF
cdr3_nt: TGTGCCAGCAGCCGAGGACTAGCGGGGGTCGACACCGGGGAGCTGTTTTTT

d_call: NA
clone_size: NA
v_call: TRBV5-1
j_call: TRBJ2-5
cdr3_aa: CASSLQGNQETQYF
cdr3_nt: TGCGCCAGCAGCTTGCAGGGGAACCAAGAGACCCAGTACTTC

d_call: TRBD2
clone_size: NA
v_call: TRBV3-1/TRBV3-2
j_call: TRBJ2-3
cdr3_aa: CASSQRLAGGTDTQYF
cdr3_nt: TGTGCCAGCAGCCAACGGCTAGCGGGGGGCACAGATACGCAGTATTTT

d_call: TRBD2
clone_size: NA
v_call: TRBV10-3
j_call: TRBJ2-1
cdr3_aa: CAISEGLAGGRTAYNEQFF
cdr3_nt: TGTGCCATCAGTGAGGGACTAGCGGGGGGCCGAACGGCCTACAATGAGCAGTTCTTC

d_call: NA
clone_size: once
v_call: TRBV19
j_call: TRBJ2-7
cdr3_aa: CASSISSGSTYEQYF
cdr3_nt: TGTGCCAGTAGTATAAGTTCCGGGAGTACCTACGAGCAGTACTTC

d_call: NA
clone_size: NA
v_call: TRBV5-1
j_call: TRBJ2-3
cdr3_aa: CASSLPTGIGSPTDTQYF
cdr3_nt: TGCGCCAGCAGCTTGCCGACTGGGATTGGGAGCCCCACAGATACGCAGTATTTT

d_call: NA
clone_size: NA
v_call: TRBV4-1
j_call: TRBJ1-3
cdr3_aa: CASSQEAGDGNTIYF
cdr3_nt: TGCGCCAGCAGCCAAGAGGCGGGGGACGGAAACACCATATATTTT

d_call: NA
clone_size: NA
v_call: TRBV5-1
j_call: TRBJ1-3
cdr3_aa: CASSPSGQGSGNTIYF
cdr3_nt: TGCGCCAGCAGCCCATCGGGACAAGGGTCTGGAAACACCATATATTTT

d_call: TRBD1
clone_size: NA
v_call: TRBV4-1
j_call: TRBJ2-2
cdr3_aa: CASSTGTANTGELFF
cdr3_nt: TGCGCCAGCAGTACCGGGACAGCGAACACCGGGGAGCTGTTTTTT

d_call: TRBD1
clone_size: NA
v_call: TRBV7-2
j_call: TRBJ1-2
cdr3_aa: CASSGRAGTAYGYTF
cdr3_nt: TGTGCCAGCAGCGGTAGGGCCGGGACAGCCTATGGCTACACCTTC

d_call: TRBD1
clone_size: NA
v_call: TRBV6-6
j_call: TRBJ2-7
cdr3_aa: CASSTDRERQYF
cdr3_nt: TGTGCCAGCAGCACGGACAGGGAAAGGCAGTACTTC

d_call: TRBD1
clone_size: NA
v_call: TRBV12-3/TRBV12-4
j_call: TRBJ2-2
cdr3_aa: CASSRTGGRELFF
cdr3_nt: TGTGCCAGCAGTCGGACAGGGGGCCGGGAGCTGTTTTTT

d_call: TRBD1
clone_size: NA
v_call: TRBV6-5
j_call: TRBJ1-6
cdr3_aa: CASRTRGPNSPLHF
cdr3_nt: TGTGCCAGCAGAACCAGGGGGCCAAATTCACCCCTCCACTTT

d_call: NA
clone_size: NA
v_call: TRBV30
j_call: TRBJ1-5
cdr3_aa: CAWSVQDKPQHF
cdr3_nt: TGTGCCTGGAGTGTCCAGGACAAACCCCAGCATTTT

d_call: NA
clone_size: NA
v_call: TRBV5-6
j_call: TRBJ1-5
cdr3_aa: CASTTSKGPSNQPQHF
cdr3_nt: TGTGCCAGCACCACCAGTAAGGGGCCGAGCAATCAGCCCCAGCATTTT

d_call: NA
clone_size: once
v_call: TRBV2
j_call: TRBJ1-2
cdr3_aa: CASVTRMGGYTF
cdr3_nt: TGTGCCAGCGTGACCCGAATGGGCGGCTACACCTTC

d_call: NA
clone_size: NA
v_call: TRBV11-2
j_call: TRBJ1-6
cdr3_aa: CASSQNSPLHF
cdr3_nt: TGTGCCAGCAGCCAGAATTCACCCCTCCACTTT

d_call: TRBD1
clone_size: NA
v_call: TRBV3-1/TRBV3-2
j_call: TRBJ1-5
cdr3_aa: CASSQGRGRQGLDGNQPQHF
cdr3_nt: TGTGCCAGCAGCCAAGGTAGGGGGAGACAGGGGCTGGATGGCAATCAGCCCCAGCATTTT

d_call: TRBD1
clone_size: NA
v_call: TRBV19
j_call: TRBJ1-5
cdr3_aa: CASKPYGRQGGNQPQHF
cdr3_nt: TGTGCCAGTAAACCATACGGTCGACAGGGGGGCAATCAGCCCCAGCATTTT